This passage covers 16 T cell receptor beta chains from one sample sequenced in a study of early T cells in non-severe SARS-CoV-2 infection. Each CDR3 protein gets one entry after TCRdb re-called the 5' RACE reads with MiXCR. The table shows tens of thousands of distinct CDR3 sequences, with around 12% occurring only once. The sequenced material came from whole blood. Every receptor here comes from an adult who was a healthcare worker with PCR-confirmed SARS-CoV-2 infection or an uninfected control (not recorded which).

This chain uses TRBV29-1 with TRBJ2-7; possible D gene TRBD2, 6 bases. Germline values: CDR1 SQVTM, CDR2 ANQGSEA. This CDR3 has 15 amino acids. V dropped 2 bases and J dropped 2 bases, with 16 bases sitting between them. The CDR3 nucleotides read TGCAGCGTTGAAAAGGGAGGTGGGCAGGCCTACGAGCAGTACTTC. The encoded protein is CSVEKGGGQAYEQYF.

J is TRBJ2-7 and V is TRBV9; D is ambiguous. The length of the CDR3 is 13 residues. Trimming pared 4 bases from V and 4 bases from J, leaving 12 bases between. Germline V lookup: CDR1 SGDLS, CDR2 YYNGEE. CDR3 DNA: TGTGCCAGCAGCCCCCGGACGAATTACGAGCAGTACTTC. Amino acids: CASSPRTNYEQYF. The full variable domain, in which reference TRBV9 and TRBJ2-7 provide the parts outside the CDR3, is DSGVTQTPKHLITATGQRVTLRCSPRSGDLSVYWYQQSLDQGLQFLIQYYNGEERAKGNILERFSAQQFPDLHSELNLSSLELGDSALYFCASSPRTNYEQYFGPGTRLTVT.

This clonotype occurred many times. This chain links TRBV29-1 with TRBJ2-1; TRBD1 is a possible D gene (6 bases). Trimming stripped 6 bases from V and 0 bases from J, with 9 bases between. Germline CDR1 is SQVTM and CDR2 is ANQGSEA. The CDR3 is 13 residues long. The CDR3 coding sequence is TGCAGCGTCGGACAGAGCTCCTACAATGAGCAGTTCTTC. Amino acid sequence: CSVGQSSYNEQFF.

V usage is TRBV2 and J usage is TRBJ1-2; possibly TRBD1 for D (6 bases). V lost 6 bases, J lost 3 bases, and 14 bases lay in between. The CDR3 consists of 14 residues. The germline V gene has CDR1 SNHLY and CDR2 FYNNEI. The CDR3 loop reads CASRGLQGDYGYTF. Here the CDR3 DNA reads TGTGCCAGCAGAGGCCTACAGGGAGACTATGGCTACACCTTC.

In its sample, this clonotype was seen many times. The J gene is TRBJ2-1, the V gene TRBV6-2 or TRBV6-3, with D uncertain. This CDR3 comprises 14 residues. V was shortened by 5 bases and J by 2 bases, with 10 bases between the two germline ends. Germline V CDR1 and CDR2: MNHEY, SVGEGT. The CDR3 protein is CASSQDGPYNEQFF. The CDR3 bases are TGTGCCAGCAGTCAGGACGGACCCTACAATGAGCAGTTCTTC.

There are a few counts of this clonotype. The chain is built from TRBV7-8 and TRBJ1-5; a weak D match, TRBD1 (5 bases). The germline V gene encodes CDR1 SGHVS and CDR2 FQNEAQ. Trimming left V 5 bases short and J 2 bases short, with 16 bases between. The CDR3 extends over 16 amino acids. The CDR3 coding sequence is TGTGCCAGCAGCGCGGACAACCGCTTCCGCAATCAGCCCCAGCATTTT. Translated, it gives CASSADNRFRNQPQHF.

This clonotype was observed many times. This chain links TRBV7-9 with TRBJ2-5, with a possible D match to TRBD2 (5 bases). V was cut by 8 bases and J by 4 bases, with 20 bases left in between. Germline CDR1 SEHNR, CDR2 FQNEAQ (reference sequence). CDR3 length: 15 amino acids. The CDR3 region is CASEGPLRRGETQYF. CDR3 bases: TGTGCCAGCGAGGGCCCCCTCAGACGGGGAGAGACCCAGTACTTC.

This clonotype came up many times. This rearrangement joins TRBV4-1 to TRBJ2-1, with no clear D. V lost 1 base, J lost 0 bases, and 10 bases lay in between. CDR3 length equals 16 residues. CDR1 and CDR2 (germline): MGHRA, YSYEKL. For the CDR3, the DNA is TGCGCCAGCAGCCAAGCACTATCAGCCTCCTACAATGAGCAGTTCTTC. Translating it yields CASSQALSASYNEQFF.

This clonotype was observed at least ten times. This chain links TRBV25-1 with TRBJ2-7, with TRBD2 matching over 8 bases. Per the germline V gene, CDR1 is MGHDK and CDR2 is SYGVNS. V lost 3 bases to trimming and J lost 5 bases; unmatched junction nucleotides: 6. This CDR3 contains 14 residues. The CDR3 sequence is CASSEGAGAHEQYF. The CDR3, as DNA: TGTGCCAGCAGTGAGGGAGCGGGAGCCCACGAGCAGTACTTC.

This clonotype was counted many times. In DNA form, the CDR3 reads TGTGCCTGGAGTCCAGGGGCACATGGCTACACCTTC. Translating it yields CAWSPGAHGYTF. The chain is built from TRBV30 and TRBJ1-2, with a possible D match to TRBD1 (6 bases). Trimming removed 2 bases from V and 6 bases from J, with 10 bases in between. Germline loops: CDR1 GTSNPN, CDR2 SVGIG (reference sequence). CDR3 length equals 12 residues.

This clonotype was seen a few times. J is TRBJ2-1 and V is TRBV20-1; TRBD2 agrees at 12 bases. The CDR3 loop spans 18 amino acids. Trimming took 3 bases from V and 0 from J; bases not matched to a gene: 9. The germline V gene has CDR1 DFQATT and CDR2 SNEGSKA (reference sequence). In nucleotides, the CDR3 is TGCAGTGCTAGTGTCCTAGCGGGGGGGTTAAGCTCCTACAATGAGCAGTTCTTC. Amino acids: CSASVLAGGLSSYNEQFF.

This clonotype was counted a few times. The chain has TRBV9 and TRBJ1-3; no clear D. The V and J ends lost 1 base and 8 bases respectively, with 10 bases between them. The germline CDR1 and CDR2 sequences are SGDLS and YYNGEE. The CDR3 runs 13 residues. CDR3 residues: CASSVTELDTIYF. The CDR3, as DNA: TGTGCCAGCAGCGTAACCGAGCTCGACACCATATATTTT.

This clonotype occurred many times. The gene calls are TRBV21-1 and TRBJ2-1; TRBD2, the table's D call, was not compared with the DNA. TRBV21-1 constitutes a pseudogene. The CDR3 consists of 17 residues. The CDR3 region has the DNA TGTGCCAGCAGCCAAAGGAGGAGCGGGAGGGCCAGCGATGAGCAGTTCTTC. As protein: CASSQRRSGRASDEQFF.

This clonotype was seen ten or more times. This chain links TRBV19 with TRBJ2-7; 10 bases align to TRBD2. This CDR3 is built from 14 residues. The trim removed 5 bases at V and 4 bases at J, leaving 5 bases unmatched. Germline CDR1 reads LNHDA; CDR2 reads SQIVND (reference sequence). Here the CDR3 DNA reads TGTGCCAGTAGTCGGCTAGCGGGGGTATACGAGCAGTACTTC. Encoded protein: CASSRLAGVYEQYF. The full variable domain, its missing parts supplied by reference TRBV19 and TRBJ2-7, is DGGITQSPKYLFRKEGQNVTLSCEQNLNHDAMYWYRQDPGQGLRLIYYSQIVNDFQKGDIAEGYSVSREKKESFPLTVTSAQKNPTAFYLCASSRLAGVYEQYFGPGTRLTVT.

In its sample, this clonotype was seen a few times. The chain uses TRBV7-3 and TRBJ2-5, with 9 bases identical to TRBD2. The ends lost 5 bases at V and 3 bases at J; junction bases unmatched: 10. The CDR3 spans 16 residues. Germline V CDR1 and CDR2: SGHTA, FQGTGA. The DNA for the CDR3 is TGTGCCAGCAGCGTCATGGGACTAGCTGGGGAAGAGACCCAGTACTTC. Protein sequence: CASSVMGLAGEETQYF.

This clonotype was counted only a few times. The chain is built from TRBV7-9 and TRBJ2-5; 9 positions match TRBD1. CDR3 length: 15 amino acids. V shed 5 bases, J shed 2 bases, and the junction held 6 bases outside the gene matches. Germline loops: CDR1 SEHNR, CDR2 FQNEAQ (reference sequence). The CDR3 here is CASSTPGTGQETQYF. The CDR3 DNA is TGTGCCAGCAGCACCCCCGGGACAGGGCAAGAGACCCAGTACTTC.